Below are 29 T cell receptor beta chains sequenced from a single sample in a study of identical twins. TCRdb fed the 5' RACE reads into MiXCR, producing one record per CDR3 protein. The table lists roughly 570,000 distinct CDR3 sequences, 9.6% of them singletons, with roughly 3% in the top ten. The sample was also linked to a second study, of yellow fever vaccine responses in identical twins.

Sample: PBMCs. The receptors here all came from a woman between 18 and 30 years old in good health.

The chain combines TRBV3-1 with TRBJ2-3; D ambiguous. The germline V gene encodes CDR1 LGHDT and CDR2 YNNKEL (reference sequence). Trimming left V 0 bases short and J 6 bases short, with 10 bases between. The CDR3 is 14 residues long. The CDR3 bases are TGTGCCAGCAGCCAAGATCTCCGCAGTGATACGCAGTATTTT. Amino acids: CASSQDLRSDTQYF.

This clonotype was detected ten times or more. The V gene is TRBV3-1, the J gene TRBJ1-2, with D possibly matching TRBD1 (6 bases). CDR1 is LGHDT, CDR2 YNNKEL, per germline (reference sequence). The CDR3 extends over 17 amino acids. Trimming left V 3 bases short and J 4 bases short, with 21 bases between. CDR3 DNA sequence: TGTGCCAGCAGCCACCCTTTGACAGGCCTATCGGGCTATGGCTACACCTTC. Translating gives CASSHPLTGLSGYGYTF.

The V and J genes are TRBV19 and TRBJ2-1; tentatively, D is TRBD1 (6 bases). Germline values: CDR1 LNHDA, CDR2 SQIVND (reference sequence). Deletions cut 5 bases from V and 0 bases from J, with 23 bases between. The CDR3 has 19 residues. The CDR3 spells CASSAPHLVDRSSYNEQFF. The DNA of the CDR3 is TGTGCCAGTAGTGCCCCTCATCTCGTTGACAGGAGCTCCTACAATGAGCAGTTCTTC. Full variable domain (remainder filled in from reference TRBV19 and TRBJ2-1): DGGITQSPKYLFRKEGQNVTLSCEQNLNHDAMYWYRQDPGQGLRLIYYSQIVNDFQKGDIAEGYSVSREKKESFPLTVTSAQKNPTAFYLCASSAPHLVDRSSYNEQFFGPGTRLTVL.

The sample holds many counts of this clonotype. The rearrangement uses TRBV9 and TRBJ2-5; 7 bases are a match to TRBD1. The J segment lost 4 bases and the V segment lost 3 bases, leaving 12 bases of the junction unmatched. The CDR3 runs to 16 residues. Germline values: CDR1 SGDLS, CDR2 YYNGEE. This chain's CDR3 is CASSAPPRRGRETQYF. For the CDR3, the DNA is TGTGCCAGCAGCGCCCCCCCTCGAAGGGGGCGAGAGACCCAGTACTTC.

This clonotype was picked up a small number of times. This rearrangement joins TRBV12-3 or TRBV12-4 to TRBJ2-4; possibly TRBD2 for D (6 bases). This CDR3 has 15 residues. Trimming pared 7 bases from V and 3 bases from J, leaving 16 bases between. Here the CDR3 reads CASTLRGIGKNIQYF. Here the CDR3 DNA reads TGTGCCAGCACACTCCGGGGGATAGGCAAAAACATTCAGTACTTC.

This clonotype was counted ten times or more. V usage is TRBV5-1 and J usage is TRBJ2-3; 10 bases are a match to TRBD1. V lost 4 bases to trimming and J lost 2 bases; unmatched junction nucleotides: 4. The CDR3 covers 15 residues. In germline, CDR1 is SGHRS, CDR2 YFSETQ. The CDR3 reads CASSRDRGPTDTQYF. DNA for the CDR3: TGCGCCAGCAGCCGGGACAGGGGACCCACAGATACGCAGTATTTT.

In this sample, this clonotype turned up many times. The CDR3 bases are TGCAGTGTATTGCCGGGACTAGCGGGAACCGGGGAGCTGTTTTTT. It yields the protein CSVLPGLAGTGELFF. This chain uses TRBV20-1 with TRBJ2-2; TRBD2 matches at 13 bases. The V gene end was trimmed by 7 bases and the J gene end by 5 bases; junction bases not matched to a gene: 7. The CDR3 is 15 amino acids. The V gene's germline CDR1 is DFQATT and CDR2 SNEGSKA (reference sequence).

This clonotype was seen at least ten times. The chain is built from TRBV12-3 or TRBV12-4 and TRBJ2-7; tentatively, D is TRBD2 (5 bases). The V end was cut by 6 bases, the J end by 5 bases, with 11 bases between. The CDR3 length is 12 residues. CDR3 protein: CASSRTGDEQYF. The CDR3 bases are TGTGCCAGCAGCCGGACTGGAGACGAGCAGTACTTC.

This clonotype was observed a handful of times. The V call is TRBV7-9, the J call TRBJ2-7; 11 positions match TRBD2. Germline CDR1 is SEHNR and CDR2 is FQNEAQ (reference sequence). The CDR3 runs to 16 residues. V lost 7 bases to trimming and J lost 3 bases; unmatched junction nucleotides: 11. CDR3 sequence reads: CASNHIAGGSVYEQYF. The CDR3 bases are TGTGCCAGCAACCATATAGCGGGGGGGTCCGTCTACGAGCAGTACTTC. Variable domain in full (rest from reference TRBV7-9 and TRBJ2-7): DTGVSQNPRHKITKRGQNVTFRCDPISEHNRLYWYRQTLGQGPEFLTYFQNEAQLEKSRLLSDRFSAERPKGSFSTLEIQRTEQGDSAMYLCASNHIAGGSVYEQYFGPGTRLTVT.

In this sample, this clonotype turned up a few times. The chain couples TRBV20-1 to TRBJ2-1; 7 bases are a match to TRBD2. The CDR3 contains 12 residues. Germline assignment: CDR1 DFQATT and CDR2 SNEGSKA (reference sequence). The V gene end was trimmed by 6 bases and the J gene end by 7 bases; junction bases not matched to a gene: 6. The CDR3 here is CSAFHGGNEQFF. DNA for the CDR3: TGCAGTGCCTTCCACGGGGGGAATGAGCAGTTCTTC.

This clonotype was detected ten times or more. The chain is built from TRBV6-5 and TRBJ2-3; unclear D gene. With 2 bases removed from V and 4 bases from J, the gap between germline ends came to 19 bases. CDR3 length equals 17 residues. Per the germline V gene, CDR1 is MNHEY and CDR2 is SVGAGI. The CDR3 DNA reads as TGTGCCAGCAGTTACATGGGAAAGCTTAACACACCAGATACGCAGTATTTT. The encoded protein is CASSYMGKLNTPDTQYF.

This clonotype was seen repeatedly, ten times or more. The chain employs TRBV27 and TRBJ2-2; 10 bases align to TRBD2. Germline CDR1 MNHEY, CDR2 SMNVEV (reference sequence). This CDR3 has 16 amino acids. With V trimmed by 2 bases and J by 4 bases, 4 bases remained unmatched. CDR3 sequence reads: CASSLVGLAVTGELFF. As DNA, the CDR3 is TGTGCCAGCAGTTTAGTCGGACTAGCGGTCACCGGGGAGCTGTTTTTT.

This clonotype has a handful of counts. The genes are TRBV2 and TRBJ1-1; no clear D. The CDR3 runs 15 residues. V was clipped by 7 bases and J by 1 base, with 16 bases between them. Germline CDR1 is SNHLY and CDR2 is FYNNEI. CDR3 protein: CASNPGVGRNTEAFF. CDR3 DNA: TGTGCCAGCAATCCTGGGGTGGGGAGGAACACTGAAGCTTTCTTT.

This clonotype has more than one count but fewer than ten. The rearrangement joins TRBV28 to TRBJ1-1, with no clear D. This CDR3 has 13 amino acids. Trimming shortened V by 7 bases and J by 4 bases, and 13 bases separated the two germline ends. Germline V lookup: CDR1 MDHEN, CDR2 SYDVKM. The CDR3 region has the DNA TGTGCCAGCAATAATAAAAGGAGCACTGAAGCTTTCTTT. Translation: CASNNKRSTEAFF.

This clonotype has ten or more counts. V gene TRBV5-6 combines with J gene TRBJ2-7; 10 bases are a match to TRBD1. J gave up 5 bases and V 0 bases, and 5 bases lay outside the gene matches. Germline loops: CDR1 SGHDT, CDR2 YYEEEE. This CDR3 spans 15 amino acids. The CDR3 DNA reads TGTGCCAGCAGCTTGGTCGACAGGGGGCCCAACGAGCAGTACTTC. Its protein is CASSLVDRGPNEQYF.

This clonotype appeared a few times. The chain couples TRBV7-8 to TRBJ2-5; D may be TRBD2 (5 bases). The CDR3 totals 15 residues. Looked up from germline, CDR1 is SGHVS and CDR2 is FQNEAQ. Trimming removed 3 bases at V and 0 bases at J, with 11 bases between. CDR3: CASSLRLGDQETQYF. DNA for the CDR3: TGTGCCAGCAGCTTGCGTCTCGGGGACCAAGAGACCCAGTACTTC.

This clonotype was seen ten or more times. The chain recombines TRBV12-3 or TRBV12-4 with TRBJ1-2, with D perhaps matching TRBD1 (5 bases). V was shortened by 6 bases and J by 4 bases, with 9 bases between the two germline ends. The CDR3 length is 12 residues. CDR3 in amino acids: CASSPQGYGYTF. For the CDR3, the DNA is TGTGCCAGCAGCCCTCAGGGCTATGGCTACACCTTC.

J is TRBJ2-1 and V is TRBV6-2 or TRBV6-3, with 8 nucleotides matching TRBD2. Germline CDR1 and CDR2: MNHEY and SVGEGT. The V and J ends lost 8 bases and 8 bases, in that order; junction bases with no gene match: 11. CDR3 length: 14 residues. CDR3 amino acids: CASSSGGPTDEQFF. The CDR3 DNA reads as TGTGCCAGCTCTTCGGGAGGGCCTACAGATGAGCAGTTCTTC.

The rearrangement joins TRBV5-1 to TRBJ1-5, with D perhaps TRBD1 (5 bases). Per the germline V gene, CDR1 is SGHRS and CDR2 is YFSETQ. The V gene lost 0 bases and the J gene lost 7 bases, with 11 bases spanning the gap. The CDR3 spans 14 residues. Written as DNA, the CDR3 is TGCGCCAGCAGCTTGGTTCCGGGGGTCCAGCCCCAGCATTTT. It translates to CASSLVPGVQPQHF.

The genes are TRBV3-1 and TRBJ2-5, with 8 positions matching TRBD2. CDR1 is LGHDT, CDR2 YNNKEL, per germline (reference sequence). CDR3 length equals 18 residues. V shed 4 bases and J 4 bases; nucleotides not matched to a gene: 17. The DNA of the CDR3 is TGTGCCAGCAGCCTACTCACCGGGACTAGTTTGGTGCGAGAGACCCAGTACTTC. It encodes CASSLLTGTSLVRETQYF.

This chain connects TRBV4-3 to TRBJ2-7; unclear D gene. The CDR3 has 14 amino acids. V lost 0 bases and J lost 5, with 11 bases in between. The germline CDR1 and CDR2 sequences are LGHNA and YSLEER. The CDR3 protein is CASSQESKFHEQYF. The CDR3 nucleotides read TGCGCCAGCAGCCAAGAGTCCAAATTCCACGAGCAGTACTTC.

This clonotype was seen more than once but under ten times. V and J are TRBV20-1 and TRBJ2-7; 13 nucleotides align to TRBD2. CDR1 and CDR2 from the germline V gene are DFQATT and SNEGSKA (reference sequence). Trimming at V came to 3 bases and at J to 2 bases, leaving 4 bases not matched to a gene. This CDR3 has 15 residues. CDR3 DNA sequence: TGCAGTGCTAGGGGACTAGCGGGGAGTACCTACGAGCAGTACTTC. Protein sequence: CSARGLAGSTYEQYF.

The chain combines TRBV6-1 with TRBJ2-2; tentatively, D is TRBD1 or TRBD2 (6 bases each). The CDR3 spans 17 residues. Germline V gene lookup returns CDR1 MNHNS and CDR2 SASEGT. Trimming stripped 9 bases from V and 3 bases from J, with 23 bases between. The CDR3 protein is CASSLTGANFDTGELFF. Here the CDR3 DNA reads TGTGCCAGTTCACTGACGGGGGCTAATTTCGACACCGGGGAGCTGTTTTTT.

This clonotype was seen many times. V gene TRBV4-2 combines with J gene TRBJ2-7; D call uncertain. The CDR3 has 15 residues. Trimming pared 0 bases from V and 3 bases from J, leaving 12 bases between. Germline values: CDR1 LGHNA, CDR2 YNFKEQ. In DNA form, the CDR3 reads TGTGCCAGCAGCCAAGATTTGCCAGGCGACTACGAGCAGTACTTC. Amino acid sequence: CASSQDLPGDYEQYF.

This clonotype was detected ten times or more. This chain connects TRBV20-1 to TRBJ1-1, with D unclear. There are 11 residues in the CDR3. V lost 3 bases, J lost 5 bases, and 7 bases lay in between. The germline gives CDR1 DFQATT, CDR2 SNEGSKA (reference sequence). The CDR3 DNA reads as TGCAGTGCTAGGAGTGGTACTGAAGCTTTCTTT. Translated, it gives CSARSGTEAFF.

At least ten counts were recorded for this clonotype. The J gene is TRBJ2-7, the V gene TRBV7-8, with TRBD1 matching over 9 bases. The CDR3 loop spans 17 amino acids. With V trimmed by 2 bases and J by 5 bases, 13 bases remained unmatched. Germline loops: CDR1 SGHVS, CDR2 FQNEAQ. In DNA, the CDR3 is TGTGCCAGCAGCTTACGCTCTGGGGACAGGGTGATCAACGAGCAGTACTTC. It translates to CASSLRSGDRVINEQYF.

The V gene is TRBV27, the J gene TRBJ2-1, with D tentatively TRBD1 (5 bases). The CDR3 contains 14 residues. CDR1 is MNHEY, CDR2 SMNVEV, per germline (reference sequence). Deletions cut 9 bases from V and 8 bases from J, with 20 bases between. The DNA of the CDR3 is TGTGCCAGGACTCTTAGGGGCCGTGGCCATGAGCAGTTCTTC. Translation: CARTLRGRGHEQFF.

The chain combines TRBV30 with TRBJ2-2, with 9 bases fitting TRBD1. V lost 1 base to trimming and J lost 2 bases; unmatched junction nucleotides: 5. Germline values: CDR1 GTSNPN, CDR2 SVGIG (reference sequence). This CDR3 contains 16 residues. This CDR3 reads CAWSGAGQGNTGELFF. The CDR3 nucleotides are TGTGCCTGGAGTGGCGCGGGACAGGGAAACACCGGGGAGCTGTTTTTT.

V gene TRBV29-1 combines with J gene TRBJ2-5; D is perhaps TRBD1 (7 bases). Deletions cut 4 bases from V and 5 bases from J, with 11 bases between. The CDR3 extends over 12 amino acids. The germline gives CDR1 SQVTM, CDR2 ANQGSEA. CDR3: CSVVAGGETQYF. CDR3 bases: TGCAGCGTTGTTGCAGGGGGGGAGACCCAGTACTTC.